These 18 T cell receptor beta chains came from one sample sequenced in a study of CD8 T cells in ankylosing spondylitis. TCRdb fed the 5' RACE reads into MiXCR, producing one record per CDR3 protein. The data show about 240,000 distinct CDR3 sequences, roughly 8.6% seen once. Input material: blood, either unsorted or a sorted T cell fraction (not recorded which). The source of these receptors is a male donor with ankylosing spondylitis or in good health (not recorded which).

The chain carries TRBV5-1 and TRBJ1-1; no firm D call. The CDR3 is 15 amino acids. The V and J ends lost 0 bases and 0 bases respectively, with 9 bases between them. Per the germline V gene, CDR1 is SGHRS and CDR2 is YFSETQ. The CDR3 loop is CASSLEGLMNTEAFF. CDR3 DNA sequence: TGCGCCAGCAGCTTGGAGGGTCTAATGAACACTGAAGCTTTCTTT.

This clonotype was counted ten times or more. The chain carries TRBV20-1 and TRBJ2-5, with TRBD2 matching 11 bases. This CDR3 contains 11 residues. The ends lost 2 bases at V and 13 bases at J; junction bases unmatched: 3. Looked up from germline, CDR1 is DFQATT and CDR2 is SNEGSKA (reference sequence). CDR3 DNA sequence: TGCAGTGCTAGAACCGGGACTAGCGGGTACTTC. Translated, it gives CSARTGTSGYF.

The table lists this clonotype with many counts. V and J are TRBV5-1 and TRBJ2-5; D gene uncertain. V was pared by 5 bases and J by 2 bases, with 4 bases between. Germline V gene sequence: CDR1 SGHRS, CDR2 YFSETQ. CDR3 length: 11 residues. This CDR3 is CASRQQETQYF. The CDR3 DNA follows: TGCGCCAGCAGGCAACAAGAGACCCAGTACTTC.

This clonotype has a count of ten or more. The chain links TRBV6-1 to TRBJ1-1; perhaps TRBD1 as D (5 bases). V gave up 6 bases and J gave up 4 bases, with 21 bases separating them. The CDR3 spans 16 residues. Germline values: CDR1 MNHNS, CDR2 SASEGT. The CDR3: CASRGTGTAAGTEAFF. CDR3 DNA sequence: TGTGCCAGCAGAGGTACGGGGACGGCCGCGGGCACTGAAGCTTTCTTT.

About this clonotype itself: One base away lies a much larger clone, so this may be a sequencing read error. The V call is TRBV12-3 or TRBV12-4, the J call TRBJ1-1, with a weak D call TRBD1 (6 bases). The CDR3 totals 15 residues. CDR3 nucleotide sequence: TGTGCCAGCAGGCCCCGGGACACCCTGAAGACTGAAGCTTTCTTT. Its translation is CASRPRDTLKTEAFF.

Ten or more counts support this clonotype. The J gene is TRBJ2-1, the V gene TRBV5-6; the match to TRBD2 covers 8 bases. The germline V gene encodes CDR1 SGHDT and CDR2 YYEEEE. The CDR3 totals 15 residues. The V segment lost 5 bases and the J segment 6 bases; nucleotides outside the gene matches: 10. The CDR3 loop reads CASSSPGLGPNEQFF. Written as DNA, the CDR3 is TGTGCCAGCAGTTCGCCGGGACTAGGTCCCAATGAGCAGTTCTTC. The full variable domain, in which reference TRBV5-6 and TRBJ2-1 provide the parts outside the CDR3, is DAGVTQSPTHLIKTRGQQVTLRCSPKSGHDTVSWYQQALGQGPQFIFQYYEEEERQRGNFPDRFSGHQFPNYSSELNVNALLLGDSALYLCASSSPGLGPNEQFFGPGTRLTVL.

This clonotype was detected ten times or more. The V gene is TRBV7-3, the J gene TRBJ2-1, with 8 bases fitting TRBD1. V shed 4 bases, J shed 7 bases, and the junction held 3 bases outside the gene matches. Germline lookup yields CDR1 SGHTA and CDR2 FQGTGA. The CDR3 runs to 13 residues. The CDR3 region is CASSSRQGNEQFF. In DNA, the CDR3 is TGTGCCAGCAGCTCACGACAGGGGAATGAGCAGTTCTTC. Supplemented by reference TRBV7-3 and TRBJ2-1, the full variable domain reads GAGVSQTPSNKVTEKGKYVELRCDPISGHTALYWYRQSLGQGPEFLIYFQGTGAADDSGLPNDRFFAVRPEGSVSTLKIQRTERGDSAVYLCASSSRQGNEQFFGPGTRLTVL.

This clonotype was counted many times. The chain carries TRBV4-3 and TRBJ1-1; D ambiguous. V gave up 0 bases and J gave up 0 bases, with 11 bases separating them. The CDR3 spans 16 residues. Germline CDR1 is LGHNA and CDR2 is YSLEER. The CDR3 spells CASSQDEGPMNTEAFF. The CDR3 coding sequence is TGCGCCAGCAGCCAAGACGAGGGCCCCATGAACACTGAAGCTTTCTTT.

This clonotype was observed many times. The chain joins TRBV7-2 to TRBJ2-3; a weak D match, TRBD1 (5 bases). Germline lookup yields CDR1 SGHTA and CDR2 FQGNSA. Trimming removed 5 bases from V and 0 bases from J, with 12 bases in between. The CDR3 totals 15 residues. DNA for the CDR3: TGTGCCAGCAGCCACCAGGGCTCTAGCACAGATACGCAGTATTTT. Its protein product is CASSHQGSSTDTQYF.

This clonotype was counted many times. The chain carries TRBV3-1 and TRBJ2-1, with D maybe TRBD2 (6 bases). The germline V gene has CDR1 LGHDT and CDR2 YNNKEL (reference sequence). V lost 2 bases to trimming and J lost 9 bases, with 17 bases between them. The CDR3 is 15 amino acids. CDR3 in DNA: TGTGCCAGCAGCCAAATCGGGAGTAAGAGAGGTGAGCAGTTCTTC. Translation: CASSQIGSKRGEQFF.

This clonotype came up many times. The chain employs TRBV20-1 and TRBJ2-3, with unresolved D. Looked up from germline, CDR1 is DFQATT and CDR2 is SNEGSKA (reference sequence). This CDR3 comprises 14 residues. The V gene lost 3 bases and the J gene lost 4 bases, with 14 bases spanning the gap. The CDR3 here is CSARPLRAADTQYF. The CDR3 DNA is TGCAGTGCTAGGCCGCTTAGGGCGGCAGATACGCAGTATTTT.

This clonotype was seen many times. The chain recombines TRBV5-1 with TRBJ1-6; D gene uncertain. This CDR3 has 15 amino acids. The germline CDR1 and CDR2 sequences are SGHRS and YFSETQ. The ends were cut back, 5 bases at V and 6 bases at J, with 15 bases in the middle. CDR3 in DNA: TGCGCCAGCAGACCGGACGGGGTGGGTAATTCACCCCTCCACTTT. It yields the protein CASRPDGVGNSPLHF.

This clonotype occurred many times. Sequence at one end of the junction differs from germline and may be a read error. This sequence joins TRBV7-7 and TRBJ2-2; TRBD1 matches at 11 bases. The CDR3 sequence is 18 residues long. Germline assignment: CDR1 SSHAT and CDR2 FNYEAQ (reference sequence). CDR3 sequence reads: CASSPATRTGGFAGELFF. Written as DNA, the CDR3 is TGTGCTAGCAGCCCAGCAACTCGGACAGGGGGCTTCGCCGGGGAGCTGTTTTTT.

The chain uses TRBV5-6 and TRBJ2-7; D uncertain. The CDR3 runs to 10 residues. V was shortened by 7 bases and J by 3 bases, with 5 bases between the two germline ends. Germline assignment: CDR1 SGHDT and CDR2 YYEEEE. CDR3: CASPHYEQYF. The CDR3 coding sequence is TGTGCCAGCCCCCACTACGAGCAGTACTTC. Drawing the rest from reference TRBV5-6 and TRBJ2-7, the complete variable domain is DAGVTQSPTHLIKTRGQQVTLRCSPKSGHDTVSWYQQALGQGPQFIFQYYEEEERQRGNFPDRFSGHQFPNYSSELNVNALLLGDSALYLCASPHYEQYFGPGTRLTVT.

This clonotype turned up a few times. V usage is TRBV5-6 and J usage is TRBJ2-1, with D perhaps being TRBD1 or TRBD2 (5 bases each). V dropped 0 bases and J dropped 0 bases, with 16 bases sitting between them. Germline values: CDR1 SGHDT, CDR2 YYEEEE. CDR3 length: 18 amino acids. The CDR3 spells CASSLARGQLSSYNEQFF. The DNA for the CDR3 is TGTGCCAGCAGCTTGGCCCGGGGCCAGCTGAGCTCCTACAATGAGCAGTTCTTC.

In this sample, this clonotype turned up many times. The V gene is TRBV6-1, the J gene TRBJ2-7; perhaps TRBD2 as D (6 bases). The germline gives CDR1 MNHNS, CDR2 SASEGT. The CDR3 contains 16 residues. Trimming cost V 7 bases and J 6 bases, with 25 bases left between them. The CDR3 region is CASTDRSGVAGGEQYF. The CDR3 bases are TGTGCCAGCACGGATAGGTCGGGAGTTGCCGGGGGCGAGCAGTACTTC.

This clonotype was counted at least ten times. The rearrangement uses TRBV5-1 and TRBJ2-2; D gene ambiguous. Trimming took off 6 bases at V and 7 bases at J, with 16 bases between the two ends. This CDR3 spans 14 amino acids. The germline gives CDR1 SGHRS, CDR2 YFSETQ. The CDR3 DNA reads TGCGCCAGCACCGACCAGTTCCTGTACGGGGAGCTGTTTTTT. Amino acids: CASTDQFLYGELFF.

The sample holds a few counts of this clonotype. The chain carries TRBV28 and TRBJ2-4; D perhaps matches TRBD2 (7 bases). CDR1 MDHEN and CDR2 SYDVKM come from the germline V gene. The V and J ends lost 7 bases and 3 bases respectively, with 19 bases between them. The CDR3 has 16 residues. CDR3 DNA sequence: TGTGCCAGCACCCCGGGGGGCCGGGGAGGCAAAAACATTCAGTACTTC. Translated: CASTPGGRGGKNIQYF.